This entry concerns a single T cell receptor (beta chain). These data come from a study of blood T cell repertoires in COVID-19. Across the whole study: COVID-19 samples collected from the United States, Italy and Spain covered acute and convalescent phases.

Clones were read by immunoSEQ multiplex PCR, and TCRdb kept only the in-frame ones, dropping some. The sample shows 90,000 to 130,000 clones, 75% to 85% of them seen only once. Trimming shortened V by 10 bases and J by 8 bases, and 23 bases separated the two germline ends. The CDR3 has 14 residues. The germline CDR1 and CDR2 sequences are ENHRY and SYGVKD. Material for sequencing was peripheral blood. This TCR was recovered from an older man with acute or convalescent COVID-19. This sequence joins TRBV10-3 and TRBJ1-2; a possible D gene is TRBD1 (6 bases). DNA of the CDR3: TGTGCCACCCAAACGCCCATGACAGGAGGAGGCTACACCTTC. Translation: CATQTPMTGGGYTF.